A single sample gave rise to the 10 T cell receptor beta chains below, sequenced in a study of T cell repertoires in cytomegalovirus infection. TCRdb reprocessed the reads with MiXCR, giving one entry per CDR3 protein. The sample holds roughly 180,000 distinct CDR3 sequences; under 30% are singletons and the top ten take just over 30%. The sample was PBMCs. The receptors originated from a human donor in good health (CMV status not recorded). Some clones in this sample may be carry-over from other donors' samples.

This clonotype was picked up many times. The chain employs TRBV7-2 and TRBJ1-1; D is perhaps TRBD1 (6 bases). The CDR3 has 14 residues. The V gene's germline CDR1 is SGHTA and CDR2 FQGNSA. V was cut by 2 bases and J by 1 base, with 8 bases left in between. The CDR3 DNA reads TGTGCCAGCAGCTTAAGGACAGAGAACACTGAAGCTTTCTTT. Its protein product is CASSLRTENTEAFF.

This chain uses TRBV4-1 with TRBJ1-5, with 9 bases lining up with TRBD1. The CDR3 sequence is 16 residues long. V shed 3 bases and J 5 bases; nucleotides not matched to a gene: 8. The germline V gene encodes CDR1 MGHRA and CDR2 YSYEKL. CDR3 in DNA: TGCGCCAGCAGCCAGACGGGGACAGGGATCGATCAGCCCCAGCATTTT. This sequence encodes CASSQTGTGIDQPQHF.

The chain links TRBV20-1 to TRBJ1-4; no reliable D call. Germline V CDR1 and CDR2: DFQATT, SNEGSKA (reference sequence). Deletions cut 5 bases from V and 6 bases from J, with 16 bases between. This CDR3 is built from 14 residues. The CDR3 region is CSAPPLSRDEKLFF. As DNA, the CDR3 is TGCAGTGCTCCCCCTCTATCCCGGGATGAAAAACTGTTTTTT.

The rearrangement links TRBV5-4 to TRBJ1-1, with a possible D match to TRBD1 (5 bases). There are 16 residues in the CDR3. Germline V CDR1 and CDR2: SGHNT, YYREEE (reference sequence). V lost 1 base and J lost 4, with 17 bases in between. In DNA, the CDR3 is TGTGCCAGCAGCTTGTTATCCGGGACCGCCTTCACTGAAGCTTTCTTT. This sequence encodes CASSLLSGTAFTEAFF.

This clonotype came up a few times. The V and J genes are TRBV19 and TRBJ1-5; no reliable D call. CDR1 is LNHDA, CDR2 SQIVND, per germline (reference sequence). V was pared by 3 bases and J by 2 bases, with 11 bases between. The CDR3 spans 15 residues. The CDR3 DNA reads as TGTGCCAGTAGTATGACCGGGGTTGGCAATCAGCCCCAGCATTTT. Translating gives CASSMTGVGNQPQHF.

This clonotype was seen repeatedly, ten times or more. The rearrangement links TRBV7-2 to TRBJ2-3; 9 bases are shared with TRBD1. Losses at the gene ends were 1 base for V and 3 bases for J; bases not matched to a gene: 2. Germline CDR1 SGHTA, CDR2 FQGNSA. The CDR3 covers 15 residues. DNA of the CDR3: TGTGCCAGCAGCTTAGGAGGGACAGGGACAGATACGCAGTATTTT. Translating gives CASSLGGTGTDTQYF.

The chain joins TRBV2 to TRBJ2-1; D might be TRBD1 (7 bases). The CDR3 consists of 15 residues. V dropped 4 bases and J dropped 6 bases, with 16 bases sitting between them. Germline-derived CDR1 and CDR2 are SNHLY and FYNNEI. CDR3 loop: CASSVPSRGANEQFF. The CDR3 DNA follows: TGTGCCAGCAGTGTGCCTAGCAGGGGGGCCAATGAGCAGTTCTTC.

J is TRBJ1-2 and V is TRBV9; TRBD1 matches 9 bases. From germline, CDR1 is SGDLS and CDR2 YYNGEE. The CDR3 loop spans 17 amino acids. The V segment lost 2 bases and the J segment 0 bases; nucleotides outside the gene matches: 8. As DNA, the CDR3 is TGTGCCAGCAGCGTGTCCCGGGACAGGGACCCTAACTATGGCTACACCTTC. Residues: CASSVSRDRDPNYGYTF.

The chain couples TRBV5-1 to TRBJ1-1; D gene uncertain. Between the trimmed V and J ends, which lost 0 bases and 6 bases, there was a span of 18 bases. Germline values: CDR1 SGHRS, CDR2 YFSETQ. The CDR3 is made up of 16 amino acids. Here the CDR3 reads CASSLASAGLAAEAFF. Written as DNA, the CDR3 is TGCGCCAGCAGCTTGGCCTCGGCGGGCTTAGCCGCTGAAGCTTTCTTT.

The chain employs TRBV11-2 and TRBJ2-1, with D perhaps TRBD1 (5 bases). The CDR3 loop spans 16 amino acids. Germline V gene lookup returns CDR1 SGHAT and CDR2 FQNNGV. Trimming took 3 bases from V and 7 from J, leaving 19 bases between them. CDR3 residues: CASSLLGAGALNEQFF. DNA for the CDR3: TGTGCCAGCAGCTTGCTTGGGGCAGGTGCTCTAAATGAGCAGTTCTTC. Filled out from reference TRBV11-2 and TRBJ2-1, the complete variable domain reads EAGVAQSPRYKIIEKRQSVAFWCNPISGHATLYWYQQILGQGPKLLIQFQNNGVVDDSQLPKDRFSAERLKGVDSTLKIQPAKLEDSAVYLCASSLLGAGALNEQFFGPGTRLTVL.